The present TCR beta chain was sequenced within a study of cytomegalovirus exposure and HLA in healthy donors. Study results and limitations: The finding came from a later analysis; first-cohort TCR clusters tended to co-occur in the 130 or so validation repertoires.

This clone appeared many times. Antigen: not known. Libraries were prepared by immunoSEQ multiplex PCR; TCRdb keeps only in-frame clonotypes and omits some of them. The sample lists roughly 110,000 clones; around 90% were seen once. Germline V gene sequence: CDR1 SGHTA, CDR2 FQGNSA. This CDR3 region has 16 residues. Trimming pared 2 bases from V and 10 bases from J, leaving 18 bases between. The sequenced sample was PBMCs. The receptor's source is a woman aged 18-35 years in good health and CMV-seropositive. The chain has TRBV7-2 and TRBJ1-6; no reliable D call. The CDR3 sequence: CASSLTAVRADSPLHF. CDR3 DNA sequence: TGTGCCAGCAGCTTAACAGCGGTTAGGGCGGACTCACCCCTCCACTTT.